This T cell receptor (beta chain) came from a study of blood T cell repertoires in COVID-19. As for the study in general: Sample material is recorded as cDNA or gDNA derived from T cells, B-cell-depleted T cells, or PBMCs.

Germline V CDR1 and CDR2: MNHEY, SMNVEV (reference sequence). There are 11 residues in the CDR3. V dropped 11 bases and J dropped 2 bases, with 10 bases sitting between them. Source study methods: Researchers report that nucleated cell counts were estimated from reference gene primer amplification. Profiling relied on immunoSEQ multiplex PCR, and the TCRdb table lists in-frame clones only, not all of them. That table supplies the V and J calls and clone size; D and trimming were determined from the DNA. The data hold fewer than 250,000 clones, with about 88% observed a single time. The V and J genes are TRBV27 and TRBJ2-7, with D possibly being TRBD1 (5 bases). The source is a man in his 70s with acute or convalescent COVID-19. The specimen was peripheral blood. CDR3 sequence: CAAGQTYEQYF. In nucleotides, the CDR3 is TGTGCCGCCGGACAAACCTACGAGCAGTACTTC.